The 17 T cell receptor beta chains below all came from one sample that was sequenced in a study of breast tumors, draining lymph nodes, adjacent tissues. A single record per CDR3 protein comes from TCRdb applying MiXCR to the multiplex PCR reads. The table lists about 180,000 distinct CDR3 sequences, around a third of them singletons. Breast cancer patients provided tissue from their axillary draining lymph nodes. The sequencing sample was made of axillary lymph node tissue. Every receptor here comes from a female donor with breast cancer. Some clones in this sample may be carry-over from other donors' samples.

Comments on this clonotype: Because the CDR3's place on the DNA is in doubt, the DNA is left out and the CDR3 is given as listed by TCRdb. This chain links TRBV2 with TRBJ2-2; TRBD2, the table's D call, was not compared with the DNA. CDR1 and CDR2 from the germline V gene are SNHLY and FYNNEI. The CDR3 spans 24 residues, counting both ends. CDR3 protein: CASSEDGAGVGEQYFGPGTGELFF.

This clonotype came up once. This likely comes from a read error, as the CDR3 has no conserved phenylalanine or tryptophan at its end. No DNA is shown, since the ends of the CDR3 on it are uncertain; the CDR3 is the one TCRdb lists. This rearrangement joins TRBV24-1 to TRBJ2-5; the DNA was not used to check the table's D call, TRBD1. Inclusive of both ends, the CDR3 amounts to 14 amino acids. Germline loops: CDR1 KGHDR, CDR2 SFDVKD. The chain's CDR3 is CATTRRGGGRPNSS.

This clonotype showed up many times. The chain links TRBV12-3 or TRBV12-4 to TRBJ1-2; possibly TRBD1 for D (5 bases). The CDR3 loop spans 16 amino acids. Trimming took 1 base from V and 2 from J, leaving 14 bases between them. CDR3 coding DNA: TGTGCCAGCAGTTTAGAAGGGGTCAGGAAGAACTATGGCTACACCTTC. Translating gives CASSLEGVRKNYGYTF.

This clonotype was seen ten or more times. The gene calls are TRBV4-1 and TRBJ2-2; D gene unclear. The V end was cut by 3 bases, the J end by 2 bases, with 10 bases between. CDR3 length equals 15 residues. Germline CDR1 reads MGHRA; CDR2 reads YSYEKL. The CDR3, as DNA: TGCGCCAGCAGCCATGAAGGCAGAAACACCGGGGAGCTGTTTTTT. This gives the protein CASSHEGRNTGELFF.

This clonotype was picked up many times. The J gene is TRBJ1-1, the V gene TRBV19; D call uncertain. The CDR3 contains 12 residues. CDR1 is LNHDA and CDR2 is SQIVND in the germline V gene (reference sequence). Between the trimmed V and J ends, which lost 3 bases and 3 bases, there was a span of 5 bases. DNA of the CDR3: TGTGCCAGTAGTATTCGCCACACTGAAGCTTTCTTT. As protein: CASSIRHTEAFF.

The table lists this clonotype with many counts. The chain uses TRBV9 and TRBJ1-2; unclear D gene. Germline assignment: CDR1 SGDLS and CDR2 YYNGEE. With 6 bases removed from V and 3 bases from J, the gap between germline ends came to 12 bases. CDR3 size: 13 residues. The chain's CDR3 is CASNRGRDYGYTF. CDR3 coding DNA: TGTGCCAGCAATCGGGGAAGGGACTATGGCTACACCTTC.

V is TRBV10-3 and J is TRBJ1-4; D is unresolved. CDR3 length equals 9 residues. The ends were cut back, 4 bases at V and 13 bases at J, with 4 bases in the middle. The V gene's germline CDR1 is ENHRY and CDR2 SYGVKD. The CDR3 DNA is TGTGCCATCAGTGGACGACTGTTTTTT. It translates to CAISGRLFF.

The CDR3: CASRPSAMTQYF. Written as DNA, the CDR3 is TGTGCCAGCAGACCCAGTGCTATGACCCAGTACTTC. The chain recombines TRBV6-5 with TRBJ2-5; no reliable D call. Per the germline V gene, CDR1 is MNHEY and CDR2 is SVGAGI. Trimming stripped 6 bases from V and 7 bases from J, with 12 bases between. The CDR3 runs 12 residues.

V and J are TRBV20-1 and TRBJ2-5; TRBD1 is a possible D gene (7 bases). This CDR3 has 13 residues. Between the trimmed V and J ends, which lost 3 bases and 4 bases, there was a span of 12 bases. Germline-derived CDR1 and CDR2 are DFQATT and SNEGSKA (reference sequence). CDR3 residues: CSARPGGPETQYF. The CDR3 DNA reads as TGCAGTGCTAGGCCAGGGGGGCCAGAGACCCAGTACTTC.

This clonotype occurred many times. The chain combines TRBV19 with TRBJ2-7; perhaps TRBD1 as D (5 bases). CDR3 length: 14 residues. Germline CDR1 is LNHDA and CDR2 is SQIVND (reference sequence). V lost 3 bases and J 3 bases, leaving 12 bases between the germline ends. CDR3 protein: CASSIVQGHYEQYF. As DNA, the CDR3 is TGTGCCAGTAGTATTGTACAAGGACACTACGAGCAGTACTTC.

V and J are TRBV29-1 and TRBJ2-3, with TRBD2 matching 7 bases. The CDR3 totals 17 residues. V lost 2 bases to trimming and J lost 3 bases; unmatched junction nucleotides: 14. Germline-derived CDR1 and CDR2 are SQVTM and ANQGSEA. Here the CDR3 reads CSVESTRTSSGTDTQYF. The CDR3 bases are TGCAGCGTTGAAAGTACCAGGACTAGTAGCGGGACAGATACGCAGTATTTT.

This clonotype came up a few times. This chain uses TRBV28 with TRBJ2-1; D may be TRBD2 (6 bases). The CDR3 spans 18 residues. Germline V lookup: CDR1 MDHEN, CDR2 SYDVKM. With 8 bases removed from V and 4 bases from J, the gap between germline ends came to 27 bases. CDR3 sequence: CASPPPPGTSEIYNEQFF. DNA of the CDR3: TGTGCCAGCCCACCACCTCCAGGGACTTCGGAGATTTACAATGAGCAGTTCTTC.

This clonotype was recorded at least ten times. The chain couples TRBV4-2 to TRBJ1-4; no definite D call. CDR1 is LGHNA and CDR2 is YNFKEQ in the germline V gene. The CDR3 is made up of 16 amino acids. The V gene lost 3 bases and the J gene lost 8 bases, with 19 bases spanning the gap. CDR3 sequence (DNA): TGTGCCAGCAGCCAGGAACCCGGCAGAGTTTGGGAAAAACTGTTTTTT. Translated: CASSQEPGRVWEKLFF.

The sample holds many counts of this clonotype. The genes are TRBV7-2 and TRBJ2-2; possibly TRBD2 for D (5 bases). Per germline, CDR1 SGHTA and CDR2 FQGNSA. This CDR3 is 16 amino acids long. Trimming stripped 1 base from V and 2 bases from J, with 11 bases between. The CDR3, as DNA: TGTGCCAGCAGCTTAGGGCGCGGGTCCAACACCGGGGAGCTGTTTTTT. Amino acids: CASSLGRGSNTGELFF. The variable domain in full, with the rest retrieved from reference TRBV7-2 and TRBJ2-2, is GAGVSQSPSNKVTEKGKDVELRCDPISGHTALYWYRQSLGQGLEFLIYFQGNSAPDKSGLPSDRFSAERTGGSVSTLTIQRTQQEDSAVYLCASSLGRGSNTGELFFGEGSRLTVL.

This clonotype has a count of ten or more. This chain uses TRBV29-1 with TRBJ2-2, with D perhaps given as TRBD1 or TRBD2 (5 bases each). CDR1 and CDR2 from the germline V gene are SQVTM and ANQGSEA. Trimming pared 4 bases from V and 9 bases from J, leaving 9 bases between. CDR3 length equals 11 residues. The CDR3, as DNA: TGCAGCGTTGGGGGGTCTCGGGAGCTGTTTTTT. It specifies CSVGGSRELFF.

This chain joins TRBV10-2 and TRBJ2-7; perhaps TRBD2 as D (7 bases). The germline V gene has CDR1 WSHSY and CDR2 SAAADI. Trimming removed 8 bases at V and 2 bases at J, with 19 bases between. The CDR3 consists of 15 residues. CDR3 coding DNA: TGCGCCAGCGGCCCTCGGGCGGGGGCACCCTACGAGCAGTACTTC. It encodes CASGPRAGAPYEQYF.

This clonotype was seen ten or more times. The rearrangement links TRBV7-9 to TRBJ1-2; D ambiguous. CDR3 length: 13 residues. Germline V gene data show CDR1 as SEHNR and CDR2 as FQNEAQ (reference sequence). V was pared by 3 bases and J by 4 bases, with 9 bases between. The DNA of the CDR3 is TGTGCCAGCAGCTTGCAGAGTATCTATGGCTACACCTTC. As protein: CASSLQSIYGYTF.